Listed below are T cell receptor beta chains from one sample, sequenced in a study of blood T cell repertoires in COVID-19. Clones were sequenced by immunoSEQ multiplex PCR, and TCRdb holds only the in-frame ones, with some missing. The table includes 150,000 to 200,000 clones, about 93% detected once. Sequencing was carried out using peripheral blood. All receptors come from a woman aged 50 to 60 with acute or convalescent COVID-19. Both conserved end residues are part of each CDR3. A D gene is named only where the DNA matches it firmly. Clone sizes are given selectively: once, few, many, or a class where the clone is expanded.

CDR3,DNA,V,D,size,J
CSVDRGGTEAFF,TGCAGCGTTGATAGAGGGGGCACTGAAGCTTTCTTT,TRBV29-1,NA,NA,TRBJ1-1
CASTSGAGNTIYF,TGTGCCAGCACGTCAGGCGCTGGAAACACCATATATTTT,TRBV28,NA,once,TRBJ1-3
CASSTGQGAVNEQFF,TGCGCCAGCAGCACAGGACAGGGGGCGGTTAATGAGCAGTTCTTC,TRBV5-1,TRBD1,NA,TRBJ2-1
CAWTAGLDRAAFF,TGTGCCTGGACCGCGGGGCTCGACAGGGCCGCTTTCTTT,TRBV30,TRBD1,once,TRBJ1-1
CASSLRQGASTDTQYF,TGCGCCAGCAGCCTCCGACAGGGTGCGAGCACAGATACGCAGTATTTT,TRBV4-1,TRBD1,NA,TRBJ2-3
CASSQLGQNQPQHF,TGTGCCAGCAGCCAACTGGGGCAGAATCAGCCCCAGCATTTT,TRBV3-1/TRBV3-2,NA,NA,TRBJ1-5
CASSEPGGHRESNYGYTF,TGCGCCAGCAGTGAACCTGGGGGACACCGAGAATCTAACTATGGCTACACCTTC,TRBV10-1,NA,NA,TRBJ1-2
CATLGLADYNEQFF,TGTGCCACTTTGGGACTAGCGGACTACAATGAGCAGTTCTTC,TRBV28,TRBD2,NA,TRBJ2-1
CASTESGGRMNTEAFF,TGCGCCAGCACCGAATCCGGGGGACGTATGAACACTGAAGCTTTCTTT,TRBV4-1,NA,NA,TRBJ1-1
CASSLGLQETQYF,TGCGCCAGCAGCTTGGGACTACAAGAGACCCAGTACTTC,TRBV5-1,NA,NA,TRBJ2-5
CASSSLAGGTDTQYF,TGTGCCAGCAGTTCCTTAGCGGGGGGCACAGATACGCAGTATTTT,TRBV27,TRBD2,NA,TRBJ2-3
CASSFGGEAFF,TGTGCCAGCAGCTTCGGAGGTGAAGCTTTCTTT,TRBV27,NA,once,TRBJ1-1
CASSLPRRAGTNEKLFF,TGTGCCAGCAGCCTGCCGAGGAGGGCCGGGACTAATGAAAAACTGTTTTTT,TRBV16,NA,NA,TRBJ1-4
CASSPGTGDGYTF,TGTGCCAGCAGCCCCGGGACAGGGGATGGCTACACCTTC,TRBV12-3/TRBV12-4,TRBD1,NA,TRBJ1-2
CASSLDLGQGAYNEQFF,TGTGCCAGCAGCTTAGATTTGGGACAGGGGGCCTACAATGAGCAGTTCTTC,TRBV7-8,TRBD1,NA,TRBJ2-1
CASSSLGSGRTDEQFF,TGTGCCAGCAGTTCTTTAGGTAGCGGGAGAACCGATGAGCAGTTCTTC,TRBV2,TRBD2,once,TRBJ2-1
CASRAKINSPLHF,TGTGCCAGCAGGGCCAAAATAAATTCACCCCTCCACTTT,TRBV2,NA,NA,TRBJ1-6
CASSLGGTDSNQPQHF,TGTGCCAGCAGCTTAGGTGGGACAGATAGCAATCAGCCCCAGCATTTT,TRBV7-9,TRBD1,NA,TRBJ1-5
CASTTGDRQPQHF,TGTGCCAGCACCACGGGGGATCGACAGCCCCAGCATTTT,TRBV7-9,NA,NA,TRBJ1-5
CASSQDRAGGEKLFF,TGCGCCAGCAGCCAAGATAGGGCAGGGGGTGAAAAACTGTTTTTT,TRBV4-3,TRBD1,NA,TRBJ1-4
CASGEPQIWPQHF,TGTGCCAGTGGGGAGCCTCAAATTTGGCCCCAGCATTTT,TRBV19,NA,NA,TRBJ1-5
CSAPLSYEQYF,TGCAGTGCTCCCCTATCCTACGAGCAGTACTTC,TRBV20-1,NA,NA,TRBJ2-7
CASNPGVGFGGYTF,TGTGCCAGCAACCCAGGGGTAGGGTTTGGTGGCTACACCTTC,TRBV2,NA,NA,TRBJ1-2
CSVGQTNTEAFF,TGCAGCGTAGGACAGACGAACACTGAAGCTTTCTTT,TRBV29-1,NA,NA,TRBJ1-1
CASSLPGGTEAFF,TGTGCCAGCAGCTTACCAGGGGGCACTGAAGCTTTCTTT,TRBV11-2,TRBD1,NA,TRBJ1-1
CASSLAVGLAGENTDTQYF,TGTGCCAGCAGCTTAGCCGTGGGACTAGCGGGGGAGAACACAGATACGCAGTATTTT,TRBV7-2,TRBD2,once,TRBJ2-3
CAGQTDGSQPQHF,TGTGCCGGACAGACAGACGGAAGTCAGCCCCAGCATTTT,TRBV2,NA,NA,TRBJ1-5
CASSLLADLYEQYF,TGTGCCAGCAGTTTGCTAGCGGACTTATACGAGCAGTACTTC,TRBV28,TRBD2,NA,TRBJ2-7
CASSPDSGTAIRRGYTF,TGTGCCAGCAGCCCAGATTCAGGGACAGCCATTAGACGAGGCTACACCTTC,TRBV5-4,TRBD1,NA,TRBJ1-2
CASSSQRATGELFF,TGTGCCAGCAGCTCCCAACGAGCTACCGGGGAGCTGTTTTTT,TRBV7-3,NA,NA,TRBJ2-2
CASRRGLAGGLTDTQYF,TGTGCCTCAAGAAGAGGACTAGCGGGAGGTCTCACAGATACGCAGTATTTT,TRBV10-3,TRBD2,NA,TRBJ2-3
CASKLTSGSYEQYF,TGTGCCAGCAAATTAACTAGCGGGAGCTACGAGCAGTACTTC,TRBV5-4,TRBD2,NA,TRBJ2-7
CASFRMQGYTF,TGTGCCAGCTTTCGTATGCAGGGCTACACCTTC,TRBV2,NA,once,TRBJ1-2
CASSVGFGISNTEAFF,TGTGCCAGCAGCGTAGGTTTCGGGATTAGCAACACTGAAGCTTTCTTT,TRBV9,NA,NA,TRBJ1-1
CASSHRRTANSGANVLTF,TGCGCCAGCAGCCATCGGCGGACAGCCAACTCTGGGGCCAACGTCCTGACTTTC,TRBV5-1,NA,NA,TRBJ2-6
CASSIGTGGGYEQYF,TGTGCCAGTAGTATCGGGACAGGGGGAGGCTACGAGCAGTACTTC,TRBV19,TRBD1,NA,TRBJ2-7
CASSSWTGSNYHQPQHF,TGTGCCAGCAGTTCCTGGACAGGCTCGAACTACCATCAGCCCCAGCATTTT,TRBV28,TRBD1,NA,TRBJ1-5
CSVDPRGGPNTDTQYF,TGCAGCGTTGATCCGCGCGGGGGTCCGAACACAGATACGCAGTATTTT,TRBV29-1,TRBD2,NA,TRBJ2-3
CAWRHRGGRQQFF,TGTGCCTGGAGGCACCGGGGAGGAAGGCAGCAGTTCTTC,TRBV30,NA,once,TRBJ2-1
CASSQEVVTEAFF,TGCGCCAGCAGCCAAGAAGTAGTGACAGAGGCTTTCTTT,TRBV4-1,NA,NA,TRBJ1-1
CASSVGWGTGVTGELFF,TGTGCCAGCAGCGTAGGATGGGGGACAGGGGTAACCGGGGAGCTGTTTTTT,TRBV9,TRBD1,NA,TRBJ2-2
CASSLVIRGDEKLFF,TGTGCCAGCAGCTTAGTTATCAGGGGGGACGAAAAACTGTTTTTT,TRBV7-9,TRBD1,NA,TRBJ1-4